The 6 T cell receptor beta chains reported below all come from one sample, sequenced in a study of CD8 T cells in Susac syndrome. The RNA, about 0.45 to 1 ug, was put through reverse transcription using random hexamers. TCRdb fed the immunoSEQ multiplex PCR reads into MiXCR, producing one record per CDR3 protein. The sample holds fewer than 350,000 distinct CDR3 sequences, 70% to 90% seen once. Sequenced input: CD8+ T cells from PBMCs. The origin of the receptors is a human donor with multiple sclerosis.

The chain couples TRBV12-3 or TRBV12-4 to TRBJ2-5, with D possibly being TRBD2 (6 bases). The CDR3 totals 14 residues. V gave up 3 bases and J gave up 2 bases, with 10 bases separating them. CDR3 sequence reads: CASSFFRGQETQYF. Written as DNA, the CDR3 is TGTGCCAGCAGTTTTTTTCGGGGGCAAGAGACCCAGTACTTC.

The CDR3 sequence: CASSQDLWLTQGADEQYF. The CDR3 DNA reads TGCGCCAGCAGCCAAGATCTTTGGTTGACTCAGGGCGCGGACGAGCAGTACTTC. The chain links TRBV4-3 to TRBJ2-7; D is possibly TRBD1 (5 bases). This CDR3 comprises 18 residues. V shed 0 bases and J shed 5 bases, with 23 bases lying between them. The germline gives CDR1 LGHNA, CDR2 YSLEER.

The chain has TRBV11-2 and TRBJ2-5; no clear D. The germline gives CDR1 SGHAT, CDR2 FQNNGV. The germline V and J ends were trimmed by 5 bases and 4 bases, with 17 bases remaining between them. The CDR3 loop spans 15 amino acids. DNA of the CDR3: TGTGCCAGCAGCCCTCGAGTGCCTGGCGGAGAGACCCAGTACTTC. Amino acids: CASSPRVPGGETQYF.

This sequence joins TRBV20-1 and TRBJ1-2; the D is unclear. This CDR3 contains 11 residues. Deletions cut 2 bases from V and 4 bases from J, with 5 bases between. Germline values: CDR1 DFQATT, CDR2 SNEGSKA (reference sequence). CDR3 sequence: CSARPPYGYTF. CDR3 nucleotides: TGCAGTGCTAGACCCCCCTATGGCTACACCTTC.

The CDR3 sequence: CASRLGTSGPQETQYF. CDR3 sequence (DNA): TGTGCCAGTAGACTGGGTACTAGCGGACCACAAGAGACCCAGTACTTC. The chain combines TRBV19 with TRBJ2-5; 8 bases map to TRBD2. Per germline, CDR1 LNHDA and CDR2 SQIVND (reference sequence). V lost 6 bases, J lost 2 bases, and 11 bases stayed unmatched. This CDR3 has 16 residues.

The rearrangement joins TRBV5-1 to TRBJ2-3, with D unclear. V was shortened by 2 bases and J by 1 base, with 17 bases between the two germline ends. Per the germline V gene, CDR1 is SGHRS and CDR2 is YFSETQ. This CDR3 has 17 residues. The CDR3 sequence: CASSFESPVAGTDTQYF. CDR3 DNA: TGCGCCAGCAGCTTTGAGTCCCCGGTCGCGGGCACAGATACGCAGTATTTT.